This T cell receptor beta chain was captured by sequencing in a study of shared clonotypes between healthy human individuals. V was pared by 2 bases and J by 4 bases, with 14 bases between. The V gene's germline CDR1 is SGHAT and CDR2 FQNNGV. The CDR3 extends over 15 amino acids. TCRdb's copy holds only in-frame clones and misses some; the assay was immunoSEQ multiplex PCR. Altogether approximately 1.1 million clones are present, 75% to 80% being singletons, with the ten largest covering approximately 0.52%. The sequence derives from a man between 18 and 35 years old in good health. Some clones in this sample may be carry-over from other donors' samples. Sample: memory CD4+ T cells from PBMCs. Subset noted: CD45RA-negative fraction. The V gene is TRBV11-2, the J gene TRBJ1-2; possibly TRBD1 for D (6 bases). CDR3: CASSLLSGGPYGYTF. The CDR3 DNA follows: TGTGCCAGCAGCTTACTCTCCGGGGGGCCCTATGGCTACACCTTC.